The following is a T cell receptor (beta chain) sequence with its context. This sample is part of a study of blood T cell repertoires in COVID-19. Authors' processing steps: Researchers report that nucleated cell counts were estimated from reference gene primer amplification. The repertoire was sequenced with immunoSEQ multiplex PCR; TCRdb's copy has only in-frame clones and lacks some. From that table come the V and J calls and clone size; the DNA was used to work out D and trimming. The repertoire holds 100,000 or so clones, 85% to 90% seen once, with under 3% in the top ten. The V gene's germline CDR1 is LNHDA and CDR2 SQIVND (reference sequence). The V end lost 2 bases, the J end lost 7 bases, and 11 bases lay between the germline ends. The CDR3 runs 14 residues.

This TCR was recovered from a man in his fifties or sixties with active or convalescent COVID-19. The chain carries TRBV19 and TRBJ1-4; D possibly corresponds to TRBD1 (6 bases). The specimen was peripheral blood. The CDR3 sequence is CASSITGNPEKLFF. For the CDR3, the DNA is TGTGCCAGTAGTATAACAGGGAATCCTGAAAAACTGTTTTTT.